The table lists the clone carrying this T cell receptor beta chain with many counts. V lost 3 bases, J lost 4 bases, and 8 bases lay in between. Germline V lookup: CDR1 MNHEY, CDR2 SMNVEV (reference sequence). This CDR3 contains 13 residues. Pregnant or lactating patients were excluded, as were those with uncontrolled infection or other autoimmune disease. Amplified TCR beta CDR3 regions came from RNA transcripts. HTBI primers drove first-round RT-PCR of the TCR CDR3. MiXCR, run by TCRdb on the multiplex PCR reads, gives a single entry per CDR3 protein. The sample includes a few hundred thousand distinct CDR3 sequences, 18% of them seen just once. This sample was included in a study of T cells in Graves' hyperthyroidism and ophthalmopathy.

Material for sequencing was blood. This sequence originates from a man aged 35 to 55 with Graves' hyperthyroidism. The chain joins TRBV27 to TRBJ2-3, with a possible D match to TRBD2 (5 bases). Written as DNA, the CDR3 is TGTGCCAGCAGTTTCGAGGGCCCAGATACGCAGTATTTT. This gives the protein CASSFEGPDTQYF.